The rows below give T cell receptor beta chains drawn from one sample of a study of CD8 T cells in ankylosing spondylitis. TCRdb re-called the 5' RACE reads through MiXCR, storing one row per CDR3 protein. The sample lists 230,000 or so distinct CDR3 sequences, approximately 20% occurring once. The sequenced sample consisted of blood, either unsorted or a sorted T cell fraction (not recorded which). These receptors originate from a male donor with ankylosing spondylitis or in good health (not recorded which). Both conserved end residues are part of each CDR3. The D gene is left open where the match is weak. Size tells how often a clone was seen (once, few, many) or the class of an expanded clone, and some rows leave it out.

.	TRBV29-1	few	TRBJ2-1	TGCAGCGTTGAGCGGTCGGGGTACAACTCCTACAATGAGCAGTTCTTC	CSVERSGYNSYNEQFF
.	TRBV9	.	TRBJ2-3	TGTGCCAGCAGCGTAGACTCCCCCTCTAGCAGGACGCAGTATTTT	CASSVDSPSSRTQYF
TRBD2	TRBV14	.	TRBJ2-5	TGTGCCAGCAGCCAAGGGGCGGCTAGCGGGCCCTTCATAATCCAAGAGACCCAGTACTTC	CASSQGAASGPFIIQETQYF
.	TRBV2	few	TRBJ2-1	TGTGCCAGCAGGCAGGAGGGTCCTACAAACTACAATGAGCAGTTCTTC	CASRQEGPTNYNEQFF
.	TRBV4-2	few	TRBJ1-5	TGTGCCAGCAGTCAACGGACGGGCAATCAGCCCCAGCATTTT	CASSQRTGNQPQHF
TRBD1	TRBV11-2	many	TRBJ2-5	TGTGCCAGCAGCCCCCGGGACAGACAAGAGACCCAGTACTTC	CASSPRDRQETQYF
.	TRBV25-1	.	TRBJ2-7	TGTGCCAGCATGACCGCGGCCGCCGAGCAGTACTTC	CASMTAAAEQYF
.	TRBV14	.	TRBJ1-1	TGTGCCAGCAGCCAAACCTGGCCAGGGGAAGCTTTCTTT	CASSQTWPGEAFF
.	TRBV28	.	TRBJ2-5	TGTGCCAGCAGCTCACCGGGAGTTCAAGAGACCCAGTACTTC	CASSSPGVQETQYF
TRBD2	TRBV9	.	TRBJ2-3	TGTGCCAGCAGCGTTAGCGGACTAGCGGGAGAAGATACGCAGTATTTT	CASSVSGLAGEDTQYF
.	TRBV27	many	TRBJ1-1	TGTGCCAGCATCATCCGCCGGGGGGAAGGGGCGAACACTGAAGCTTTCTTT	CASIIRRGEGANTEAFF
.	TRBV29-1	few	TRBJ2-1	TGCAGCGTTGAAGATAGGGTCAATGAGCAGTTCTTC	CSVEDRVNEQFF
.	TRBV5-6	many	TRBJ1-1	TGTGCCAGCAGCTTAGCGCGCAATCTGAACACTGAAGCTTTCTTT	CASSLARNLNTEAFF